This T cell receptor beta chain was recorded in a study of blood T cell repertoires in COVID-19. Background on the study: Specimens from acute and convalescent COVID-19 originated in the United States, Italy and Spain. The cDNA or gDNA used as material had been derived from T cells, B-cell-depleted T cells, or PBMCs.

CDR3 length: 15 residues. The germline CDR1 and CDR2 sequences are MNHEY and SMNVEV (reference sequence). V was clipped by 8 bases and J by 0 bases; unmatched bases: 5. In the source study's methods: Amplifying reference gene primers gave estimates of nucleated cell counts. TCRdb's table, derived via immunoSEQ multiplex PCR, lists solely in-frame clones and lacks some. From that table come the V and J calls and clone size; the DNA was used to work out D and trimming. Counted here are about 150,000 clones, 85% to 90% occurring once; the ten biggest clones make up about 2.3%. The chain combines TRBV27 with TRBJ2-1, with 9 nucleotides matching TRBD2. Specimen: peripheral blood. The sequence derives from a human donor in a cohort sampled during active COVID-19. CDR3 sequence (DNA): TGTGCCAGCTTTAGCGGGGGTAGCTCCTACAATGAGCAGTTCTTC. Residues: CASFSGGSSYNEQFF.